Sequencing of this T cell receptor beta chain was carried out in a study of T-cell memory formation after mild COVID-19. Turning to this clonotype: Its matching antigen is unknown.

The CDR3 sequence is 15 residues long. V lost 5 bases to trimming and J lost 6 bases; unmatched junction nucleotides: 11. Germline loops: CDR1 SGHTA, CDR2 FQGTGA. TCRdb processed the 5' RACE reads anew with MiXCR; each CDR3 protein has one entry. This table has 430,000 or so distinct CDR3 sequences, approximately 25% appearing once. Study-level findings and limits: Nothing confirmed that second-wave clones peaking on day 37 were specific for SARS-CoV-2.

The genes are TRBV7-3 and TRBJ2-3; 7 bases align to TRBD1. Sequenced input: PBMCs or a T cell subset sorted from them (not recorded which). The receptor was derived from an adult woman who had mild COVID-19 (a few samples of this study predate the infection). Cell type and time point are not known. CDR3 coding DNA: TGTGCCAGCAGCCGCACAGGGGTGGGGCTGGATACGCAGTATTTT. This sequence encodes CASSRTGVGLDTQYF.